The following is a T cell receptor (beta chain) sequence with its context. The antigen is unknown. This record belongs to a study of OX40 agonist ivuxolimab in advanced cancers. Libraries were prepared by immunoSEQ multiplex PCR; TCRdb keeps only in-frame clonotypes and omits some of them. The sample yields about 17,000 clones, about four fifths seen once. V was pared by 0 bases and J by 4 bases, with 4 bases of the junction left unmatched. From germline, CDR1 is PRHDT and CDR2 FYEKMQ (reference sequence). The CDR3 is 15 residues long. Findings of the study overall: Antigen specificity remained undetermined for the expanded peripheral T cells.

The specimen was CD4+ or CD8+ T cells sorted from blood, collected in a trial of the OX40 agonist ivuxolimab. The receptor was derived from an adult with an advanced solid tumor such as melanoma, head and neck, liver or kidney cancer. The J gene is TRBJ2-3, the V gene TRBV13; 7 nucleotides match TRBD2. The CDR3 nucleotides are TGTGCCAGCAGCTTAGGCGGCGGGGGATCAGATACGCAGTATTTT. The encoded protein is CASSLGGGGSDTQYF.